This entry lists 18 T cell receptor beta chains sequenced from one sample in a study of blood T cell repertoires in COVID-19. The table came from immunoSEQ multiplex PCR; TCRdb's copy has only in-frame clones and leaves some out. The data show some 99,000 clones, with over 85% seen just once and around 4.2% held by the top ten. Specimen: peripheral blood. The receptors come from a human donor with COVID-19, enrolled during active disease. The donor label of this sample is uncertain.

This clone occurred a few times. This chain connects TRBV7-3 to TRBJ1-5, with D perhaps matching TRBD1 (6 bases). From germline, CDR1 is SGHTA and CDR2 FQGTGA. The CDR3 contains 14 residues. V lost 5 bases and J 7 bases, leaving 15 bases between the germline ends. The DNA for the CDR3 is TGTGCCAGCAGCCTACAGGGTTGTAGCCAGCCCCAGCATTTT. Its translation: CASSLQGCSQPQHF.

The chain uses TRBV6-2 or TRBV6-3 and TRBJ2-1, with 7 bases identical to TRBD1. The length of the CDR3 is 17 residues. V trimming: 2 bases; J trimming: 8 bases; junction bases outside the gene matches: 15. Germline CDR1 and CDR2: MNHEY and SVGEGT. CDR3 sequence reads: CASSYPLGAGGRDEQFF. CDR3 coding DNA: TGTGCCAGCAGTTACCCCCTTGGGGCAGGGGGTCGAGATGAGCAGTTCTTC.

The chain has TRBV5-1 and TRBJ1-2; tentative D call: TRBD1 (6 bases). Germline V lookup: CDR1 SGHRS, CDR2 YFSETQ. The CDR3 extends over 18 amino acids. The ends were cut back, 1 base at V and 3 bases at J, with 22 bases in the middle. In DNA, the CDR3 is TGCGCCAGCAGCTTGAGTGGACTCGTCGGGGGGCGAGACTATGGCTACACCTTC. Translation: CASSLSGLVGGRDYGYTF.

The rearrangement links TRBV4-1 to TRBJ1-2; 7 bases are shared with TRBD1. Germline trimming cut 5 bases from V and 4 bases from J; bases unmatched to any gene: 7. From germline, CDR1 is MGHRA and CDR2 YSYEKL. This CDR3 spans 14 amino acids. Here the CDR3 reads CASSGGGAPYGYTF. CDR3 coding DNA: TGCGCCAGCAGCGGAGGGGGCGCTCCCTATGGCTACACCTTC.

This sequence joins TRBV18 and TRBJ1-4; no reliable D call. Germline CDR1 reads KGHSH; CDR2 reads LQKENI. V lost 4 bases and J lost 0, with 21 bases in between. The CDR3 spans 19 residues. The CDR3 coding sequence is TGTGCCAGCTCACTGCGGGAGACGGTTGGGGTGTCAACTAATGAAAAACTGTTTTTT. Translation gives CASSLRETVGVSTNEKLFF.

This clone was found once. V gene TRBV7-9 combines with J gene TRBJ2-3; D is perhaps TRBD1 (5 bases). This CDR3 spans 15 amino acids. Germline V CDR1 and CDR2: SEHNR, FQNEAQ (reference sequence). Trimming took off 3 bases at V and 1 base at J, with 11 bases between the two ends. CDR3 DNA sequence: TGTGCCAGCAGCTTCGGCAGGGCAGGCACAGATACGCAGTATTTT. This encodes CASSFGRAGTDTQYF.

The rearrangement joins TRBV28 to TRBJ1-3; D is unclear. The CDR3 is made up of 16 amino acids. Germline V gene lookup returns CDR1 MDHEN and CDR2 SYDVKM. Deletions cut 2 bases from V and 0 bases from J, with 11 bases between. DNA of the CDR3: TGTGCCAGCAGTTTAGTGGACGGACTCTCTGGAAACACCATATATTTT. This sequence encodes CASSLVDGLSGNTIYF. The variable domain in full, with the rest retrieved from reference TRBV28 and TRBJ1-3, is DVKVTQSSRYLVKRTGEKVFLECVQDMDHENMFWYRQDPGLGLRLIYFSYDVKMKEKGDIPEGYSVSREKKERFSLILESASTNQTSMYLCASSLVDGLSGNTIYFGEGSWLTVV.

The CDR3 DNA follows: TGTGCCAGCAGCTCCGGGGGAAGGAGGGAGACCCAGTACTTC. As protein: CASSSGGRRETQYF. V gene TRBV11-2 combines with J gene TRBJ2-5; perhaps TRBD2 as D (6 bases). The V gene's germline CDR1 is SGHAT and CDR2 FQNNGV. V shed 4 bases and J shed 5 bases, with 14 bases lying between them. The CDR3 is 14 residues long.

The rearrangement links TRBV2 to TRBJ2-7; TRBD1 matches at 7 bases. V trimming: 5 bases; J trimming: 3 bases; junction bases outside the gene matches: 4. This CDR3 region has 13 residues. CDR1 is SNHLY, CDR2 FYNNEI, per germline. The CDR3 bases are TGTGCCAGCAGTCTGGGACAGATCTACGAGCAGTACTTC. Its protein is CASSLGQIYEQYF.

The CDR3 nucleotides read TGTGCCTCGGAGGAGACAAACACCGGGGAGCTGTTTTTT. Amino acid sequence: CASEETNTGELFF. This sequence joins TRBV12-3 or TRBV12-4 and TRBJ2-2; weak D call: TRBD2 (5 bases). This CDR3 comprises 13 residues. V lost 11 bases to trimming and J lost 2 bases, with 12 bases between them.

The chain employs TRBV30 and TRBJ2-7; a weak D match, TRBD2 (7 bases). The CDR3 length is 14 residues. V lost 1 base and J 5 bases, leaving 15 bases between the germline ends. Germline V gene lookup returns CDR1 GTSNPN and CDR2 SVGIG (reference sequence). Here the CDR3 reads CAWSALGGGDEQYF. In DNA, the CDR3 is TGTGCCTGGAGTGCCCTGGGAGGGGGGGACGAGCAGTACTTC.

V usage is TRBV19 and J usage is TRBJ1-2, with 11 bases identical to TRBD1. The V gene's germline CDR1 is LNHDA and CDR2 SQIVND (reference sequence). V trimming: 10 bases; J trimming: 4 bases; junction bases outside the gene matches: 5. The CDR3 runs to 13 residues. CDR3 nucleotide sequence: TGTGCCACCCGGGACAGGGGGGCCTATGGCTACACCTTC. The encoded protein is CATRDRGAYGYTF.

The chain couples TRBV11-2 to TRBJ1-3, with a tentative D call TRBD1 (5 bases). CDR3 length equals 14 residues. The V gene lost 10 bases and the J gene lost 1 base, with 14 bases spanning the gap. The V gene's germline CDR1 is SGHAT and CDR2 FQNNGV. The CDR3 spells CATRGAGSGNTIYF. In DNA, the CDR3 is TGTGCCACCCGAGGGGCGGGGTCTGGAAACACCATATATTTT.

This clone was seen a handful of times. The chain joins TRBV3-1 (or the pseudogene TRBV3-2) to TRBJ1-5; D possibly corresponds to TRBD1 (6 bases). The CDR3 covers 15 residues. Trimming stripped 1 base from V and 6 bases from J, with 13 bases between. From germline, CDR1 is LGHDT and CDR2 YNNKEL (reference sequence). Here the CDR3 reads CASSQVPGEGQPQHF. CDR3 nucleotide sequence: TGTGCCAGCAGCCAAGTGCCAGGGGAAGGTCAGCCCCAGCATTTT.

The chain combines TRBV4-1 with TRBJ1-2, with 8 bases that match TRBD1. CDR1 MGHRA and CDR2 YSYEKL come from the germline V gene. CDR3 length equals 16 residues. J gave up 8 bases and V 1 base, and 12 bases lay outside the gene matches. CDR3: CASSQAPRGQDWGYTF. The CDR3 region has the DNA TGCGCCAGCAGCCAAGCCCCGCGGGGACAGGACTGGGGCTACACCTTC.

This clone was observed once. V is TRBV5-1 and J is TRBJ1-2; 10 nucleotides agree with TRBD1. This CDR3 region has 17 residues. Germline V gene lookup returns CDR1 SGHRS and CDR2 YFSETQ. The ends lost 0 bases at V and 5 bases at J; junction bases unmatched: 10. CDR3: CASSLGQGAASGYGYTF. The CDR3 DNA is TGCGCCAGCAGCTTGGGACAGGGGGCCGCCAGTGGGTATGGCTACACCTTC.

This chain links TRBV5-8 with TRBJ2-7; tentatively, D is TRBD1 (6 bases). Germline-derived CDR1 and CDR2 are SGHTS and YDEGEE. The CDR3 runs 15 residues. Trimming stripped 4 bases from V and 6 bases from J, with 20 bases between. The CDR3 loop reads CASSVQYREIPEQYF. DNA of the CDR3: TGTGCCAGCAGCGTACAATACAGGGAGATCCCCGAGCAGTACTTC.

This sequence joins TRBV10-3 and TRBJ2-5; tentatively, D is TRBD2 (6 bases). V shed 0 bases and J shed 5 bases, with 10 bases lying between them. CDR1 and CDR2 (germline): ENHRY, SYGVKD. There are 14 residues in the CDR3. The CDR3: CAISESEGMETQYF. The CDR3 DNA sequence: TGTGCCATCAGTGAGTCGGAGGGGATGGAGACCCAGTACTTC.